This entry describes one T cell receptor (gamma chain). Antigen unknown. Sequences come from RNA converted to cDNA by reverse transcription. Pooled V-gene forward primers with one constant-region reverse primer generated the CDR3 amplicons by multiplex PCR. TCRdb re-called the multiplex PCR reads using CATT. The sample includes 6,500 to 10,000 gamma-chain clones, around 54% seen only once; the top ten take approximately 1.5%. CDR1 is VTNTFY and CDR2 is YDVSTARD in the germline V gene (reference sequence). The CDR3 length is 16 residues. Trimming at V came to 6 bases and at J to 3 bases, leaving 13 bases not matched to a gene. This sample was included in a study of Vδ1+ human thymocytes. Study-wide results and caveats: Bulk repertoire data may be misinterpreted because of unexpected Vdelta2 sequences. In the thymus, TRG and TRD repertoires looked highly polyclonal with Gaussian CDR3 lengths.

The J gene is TRGJP2, the V gene TRGV3. TCRdb carries no J gene annotation; the J gene was assigned here by matching the DNA with germline. The sequenced sample was Vdelta1+ gamma-delta thymocytes from the thymus. Subset meaning: FACS-sorted CD3+ TCRalphabeta- TCRVdelta1+ TCRVdelta2- thymocytes. The origin of this receptor is a girl under three years old who had congenital heart surgery. DNA for the CDR3: TGTGCCACCTGGACACAGAAGAGGCGTAGTGATTGGATCAAGACGTTT. Translated: CATWTQKRRSDWIKTF.